The rows below give T cell receptor beta chains drawn from one sample of a study of monozygotic twins with inflammatory bowel disease. TCRdb re-called the 5' RACE reads; every CDR3 protein appears as one record, without DNA. In total, the table holds 45,000 or so distinct CDR3 sequences. The sequenced material came from blood. The receptors derive from a human donor with ulcerative colitis or Crohn's disease, or a healthy co-twin of an affected twin (not recorded which). Both conserved end residues are part of each CDR3. The order of the fields is J gene, clone size, V gene, CDR3 protein. Part of the rows lack a size; the others show once, few, many or a class for expanded clones.

>TRBJ2-3|.|TRBV7-8
CASSLQGFITDTQYF
>TRBJ2-3|.|TRBV20-1
CSARTSGPTTQYF
>TRBJ2-6|.|TRBV11-2
CASSPTETGANVLTF
>TRBJ2-2|.|TRBV5-1
CASSFPRVGGELFF
>TRBJ2-1|.|TRBV2
CASSVPANRLSSYNEQFF
>TRBJ2-1|.|TRBV5-5
CASSWRLAGVGSYNEQFF
>TRBJ2-3|.|TRBV20-1
CSAPSRDSGTDTQYF
>TRBJ1-1|.|TRBV27
CASTFRFQPNTEAFF
>TRBJ1-1|.|TRBV29-1
CSVVSGATEAFF
>TRBJ2-1|.|TRBV20-1
CSARVSSGRNGEQFF
>TRBJ2-2|.|TRBV7-3
CASSFGRTGELFF
>TRBJ1-5|.|TRBV6-2/TRBV6-3
CASSYRTGGLSNQPQHF
>TRBJ2-7|.|TRBV5-1
CASSLTKVQGGAYEQYF
>TRBJ1-5|.|TRBV20-1
CSATQGFGNNQPQHF
>TRBJ2-7|.|TRBV12-3/TRBV12-4
CASSFNGGSYEQYF
>TRBJ2-3|.|TRBV5-1
CASSLNTGLSDTQYF
>TRBJ1-1|.|TRBV7-2
CASSLAWEPNTEAFF
>TRBJ1-2|.|TRBV6-1
CASSEAASYGYTF
>TRBJ1-1|.|TRBV7-2
CASSLKPDLEAFF
>TRBJ2-5|.|TRBV29-1
CSVARGQETQYF
>TRBJ1-6|.|TRBV20-1
CSARDSGADSPLHF
>TRBJ2-2|.|TRBV10-1
CASSEHGSGGELFF
>TRBJ1-2|.|TRBV5-4
CASTRNRGDYGYTF
>TRBJ1-1|.|TRBV12-3/TRBV12-4
CASRDRLRNTEAFF
>TRBJ2-3|.|TRBV5-8
CASSPPRTIRTDTQYF
>TRBJ1-5|.|TRBV7-2
CASSTATGGGQPQHF
>TRBJ2-2|.|TRBV7-6
CASSLIAGETGELFF
>TRBJ2-2|.|TRBV20-1
CSARDGVRGGFGELFF
>TRBJ1-2|.|TRBV28
CASSLRGAPIYGYTF
>TRBJ2-3|.|TRBV7-2
CASSFSGGRTDTQYF
>TRBJ2-1|.|TRBV20-1
CSARDYPGLAGGLGYNEQFF
>TRBJ1-6|.|TRBV5-1
CASSMGQGYNSPLHF
>TRBJ2-1|medium-sized|TRBV4-1
CASSRGLIGGNEQFF
>TRBJ2-3|.|TRBV6-4
CASSASGAGTDTQYF
>TRBJ2-3|.|TRBV5-4
CASSWKSGGDTDTQYF
>TRBJ1-1|.|TRBV29-1
CSGRTGGITEAFF
>TRBJ1-5|.|TRBV28
CASKGPGNQPQHF
>TRBJ2-3|.|TRBV20-1
CSVTTSDTQYF
>TRBJ2-3|.|TRBV12-3/TRBV12-4
CASSRRLARGTDTQYF
>TRBJ2-1|.|TRBV3-1
CASSHAGTGENEQFF
>TRBJ2-1|.|TRBV20-1
CSARSYRYNEQFF
>TRBJ1-5|.|TRBV5-1
CASSWNDRGSNHQPQHF
>TRBJ2-1|.|TRBV11-2
CASSLGPGLRSYNEQFF
>TRBJ2-5|.|TRBV6-2/TRBV6-3
CASQGIETQYF
>TRBJ1-2|.|TRBV10-3
CAISDLGGSYGYTF
>TRBJ2-2|.|TRBV5-1
CASSAGTNTGELFF
>TRBJ2-1|.|TRBV29-1
CSVEGGSGGSSSYNEQFF
>TRBJ2-1|.|TRBV3-1
CASSQLEREQFF
>TRBJ2-5|.|TRBV20-1
CSARVLAGAETQYF
>TRBJ2-1|.|TRBV5-4
CASSLSSGRDNEQFF
>TRBJ1-1|.|TRBV7-6
CASSLRTGANTEAFF
>TRBJ2-2|.|TRBV5-1
CASSLAFGGAAGELFF